Here is one TCR beta chain with its context. This record belongs to a study of blood T cell repertoires in COVID-19. Study details: Spain, Italy and the United States supplied samples that represented acute and convalescent COVID-19.

The CDR3 extends over 16 amino acids. CDR1 is SNHLY and CDR2 is FYNNEI in the germline V gene. The trim removed 2 bases at V and 0 bases at J, leaving 2 bases unmatched. TCRdb's table, derived via immunoSEQ multiplex PCR, lists solely in-frame clones and lacks some. The data hold under 95,000 clones, with around 79% observed a single time. The chain carries TRBV2 and TRBJ2-7; 12 nucleotides agree with TRBD2. The sequencing sample was made of peripheral blood. The source is a man aged 45 to 65 with acute or convalescent COVID-19. CDR3 loop: CASSELTSGSSYEQYF. In nucleotides, the CDR3 is TGTGCCAGCAGTGAACTGACTAGCGGGAGCTCCTACGAGCAGTACTTC.